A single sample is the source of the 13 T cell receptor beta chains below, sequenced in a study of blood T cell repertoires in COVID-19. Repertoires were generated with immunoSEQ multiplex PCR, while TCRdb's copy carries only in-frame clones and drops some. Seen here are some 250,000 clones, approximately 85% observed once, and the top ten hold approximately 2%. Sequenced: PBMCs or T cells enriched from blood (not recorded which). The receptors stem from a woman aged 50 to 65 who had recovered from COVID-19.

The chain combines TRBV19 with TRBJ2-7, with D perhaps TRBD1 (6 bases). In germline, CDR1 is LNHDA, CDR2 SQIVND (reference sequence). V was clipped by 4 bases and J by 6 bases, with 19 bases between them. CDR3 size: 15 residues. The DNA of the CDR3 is TGTGCCAGTAGTACACGACAGGTAGATTCCCTCGAGCAGTACTTC. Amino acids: CASSTRQVDSLEQYF.

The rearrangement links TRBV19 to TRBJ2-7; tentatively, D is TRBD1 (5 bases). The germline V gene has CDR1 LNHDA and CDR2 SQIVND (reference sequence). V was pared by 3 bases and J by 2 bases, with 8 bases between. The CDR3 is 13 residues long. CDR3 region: CASSIGRAYEQYF. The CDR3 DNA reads TGTGCCAGTAGTATCGGCAGGGCCTACGAGCAGTACTTC.

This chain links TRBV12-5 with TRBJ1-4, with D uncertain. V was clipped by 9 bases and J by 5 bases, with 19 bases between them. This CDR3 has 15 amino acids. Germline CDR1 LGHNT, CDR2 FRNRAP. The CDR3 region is CASASRVSPNEKLFF. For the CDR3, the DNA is TGTGCTAGCGCCTCCCGGGTCAGCCCCAATGAAAAACTGTTTTTT.

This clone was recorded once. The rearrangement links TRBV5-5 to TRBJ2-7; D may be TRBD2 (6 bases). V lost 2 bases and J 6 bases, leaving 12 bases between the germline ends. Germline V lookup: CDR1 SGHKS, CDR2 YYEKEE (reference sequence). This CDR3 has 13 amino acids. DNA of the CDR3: TGTGCCAGCAGCTTAAGCGGGTTGGGCGAGCAGTACTTC. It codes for CASSLSGLGEQYF.

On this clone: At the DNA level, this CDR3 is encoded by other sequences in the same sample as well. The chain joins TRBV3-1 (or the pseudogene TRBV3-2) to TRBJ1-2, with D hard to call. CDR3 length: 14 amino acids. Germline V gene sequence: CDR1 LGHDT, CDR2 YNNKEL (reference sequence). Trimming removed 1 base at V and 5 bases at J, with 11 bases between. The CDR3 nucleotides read TGTGCCAGCAGCCAAGCCGGGGTGCGTTATGGCTACACCTTC. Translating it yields CASSQAGVRYGYTF.

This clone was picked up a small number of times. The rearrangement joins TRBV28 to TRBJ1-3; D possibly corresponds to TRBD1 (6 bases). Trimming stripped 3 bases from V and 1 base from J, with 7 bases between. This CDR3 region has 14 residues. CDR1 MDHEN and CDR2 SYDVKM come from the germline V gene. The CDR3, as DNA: TGTGCCAGCAGTTTTACAGGGTCTGGAAACACCATATATTTT. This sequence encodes CASSFTGSGNTIYF.

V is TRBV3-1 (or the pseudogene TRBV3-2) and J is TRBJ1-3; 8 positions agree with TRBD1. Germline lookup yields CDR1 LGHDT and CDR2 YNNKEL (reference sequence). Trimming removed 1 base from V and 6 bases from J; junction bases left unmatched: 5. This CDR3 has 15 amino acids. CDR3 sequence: CASSQGQGLLNTIYF. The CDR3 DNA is TGTGCCAGCAGCCAAGGACAGGGGTTGCTAAACACCATATATTTT.

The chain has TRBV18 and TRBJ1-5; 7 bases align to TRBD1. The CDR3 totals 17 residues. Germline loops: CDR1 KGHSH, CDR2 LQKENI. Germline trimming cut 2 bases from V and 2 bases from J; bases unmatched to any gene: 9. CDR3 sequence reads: CASSPWGTEGGNQPQHF. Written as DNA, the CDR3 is TGTGCCAGCTCACCATGGGGGACAGAGGGTGGCAATCAGCCCCAGCATTTT.

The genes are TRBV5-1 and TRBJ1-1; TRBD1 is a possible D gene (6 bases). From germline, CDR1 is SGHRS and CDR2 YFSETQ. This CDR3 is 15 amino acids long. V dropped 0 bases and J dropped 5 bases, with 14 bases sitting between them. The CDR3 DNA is TGCGCCAGCAGCTTGGATGGGGGAGGGGGTACTGAAGCTTTCTTT. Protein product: CASSLDGGGGTEAFF.

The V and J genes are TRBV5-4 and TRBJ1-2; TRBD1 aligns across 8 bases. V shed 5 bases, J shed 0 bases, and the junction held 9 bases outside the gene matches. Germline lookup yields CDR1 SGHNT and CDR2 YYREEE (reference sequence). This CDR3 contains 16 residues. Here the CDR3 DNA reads TGTGCCAGCAGTCCTCCCCGGACAGGGTCTAACTATGGCTACACCTTC. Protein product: CASSPPRTGSNYGYTF.

CDR3 residues: CASRYGDQPQHF. CDR3 nucleotides: TGTGCCAGCAGGTACGGGGATCAGCCCCAGCATTTT. The chain carries TRBV2 and TRBJ1-5; D is ambiguous. V lost 6 bases to trimming and J lost 5 bases, with 8 bases between them. The CDR3 has 12 residues. Germline assignment: CDR1 SNHLY and CDR2 FYNNEI.

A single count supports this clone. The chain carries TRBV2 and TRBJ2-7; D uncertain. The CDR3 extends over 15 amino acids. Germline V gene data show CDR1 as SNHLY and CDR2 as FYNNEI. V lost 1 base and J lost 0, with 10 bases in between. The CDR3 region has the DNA TGTGCCAGCAGTGAAGGACTCATGAGCTCCTACGAGCAGTACTTC. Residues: CASSEGLMSSYEQYF.

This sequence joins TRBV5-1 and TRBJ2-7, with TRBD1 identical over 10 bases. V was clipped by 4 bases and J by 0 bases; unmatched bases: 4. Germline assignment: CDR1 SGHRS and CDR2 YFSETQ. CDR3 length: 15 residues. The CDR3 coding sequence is TGCGCCAGCAGCCGGGGGGACAGGGGCTCCTACGAGCAGTACTTC. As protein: CASSRGDRGSYEQYF.